Listed below are T cell receptor beta chains from one sample, sequenced in a study of beta chain features in type 1 diabetes. Measured with immunoSEQ multiplex PCR; TCRdb has only the in-frame clones, and not every one. The sample includes around 650,000 clones, around 12% of them seen just once. The sample comprised naive CD4+ T cells from blood. The receptors were sampled from a man under 40 with type 1 diabetes. CDR3s leave out the opening cysteine and the closing phenylalanine or tryptophan. Rows give clone size only sometimes, using once, few, many, or a class for an expanded clone.

v_gene,abundance,j_gene,CDR3aa
TRBV4-3,NA,TRBJ1-1,ASSPLHSREAEAF
TRBV4-3,few,TRBJ1-2,ASSQEEGAGYGYT
TRBV7-3,NA,TRBJ2-1,ASSQGTSGYNEQF
TRBV7-2,few,TRBJ2-5,ASSSGPAGTQY
TRBV19,few,TRBJ2-1,ASSTQVNEQF
TRBV28,NA,TRBJ1-2,ASSLEPYGYT
TRBV6-5,NA,TRBJ2-5,ASSRELETQY
TRBV5-4,NA,TRBJ2-7,ASSSRDEQY
TRBV6-4,NA,TRBJ1-2,ASSQGDGYT
TRBV18,NA,TRBJ1-5,ASSPLESSNQPQH
TRBV29-1,NA,TRBJ2-1,SGNRGHFESYNEQF